This passage covers 9 T cell receptor beta chains from one sample sequenced in a study of CD8 T cells in Susac syndrome. cDNA came from about 0.46 to 1 ug RNA primed by random hexamers. TCRdb recomputed calls from the immunoSEQ multiplex PCR reads with MiXCR, one row per CDR3 protein. In the table there are about 80,000 distinct CDR3 sequences, around 94% of which are singletons. Specimen: CD8+ T cells from PBMCs. The receptor set was obtained from a human donor in good health.

The J gene is TRBJ2-7, the V gene TRBV6-1, with TRBD1 matching over 9 bases. Germline assignment: CDR1 MNHNS and CDR2 SASEGT. The CDR3 has 15 residues. V gave up 7 bases and J gave up 6 bases; unmatched junction bases: 13. CDR3 region: CASKVWDRETSEQYV. The CDR3 coding sequence is TGTGCCAGCAAGGTGTGGGACAGGGAGACCTCCGAGCAGTACGTC.

The chain links TRBV4-1 to TRBJ2-3, with D possibly being TRBD2 (5 bases). The germline V and J ends were trimmed by 8 bases and 1 base, with 10 bases remaining between them. Germline V gives CDR1 MGHRA, CDR2 YSYEKL. This CDR3 contains 13 residues. CDR3 protein: CASRGVGTDTQYF. The CDR3 nucleotides read TGCGCCAGCCGGGGAGTGGGCACAGATACGCAGTATTTT.

The V call is TRBV9, the J call TRBJ1-5; TRBD1 matches 7 bases. The CDR3 has 15 residues. Unmatched junction bases numbered 8, after V lost 0 bases and J lost 8 bases. Germline V gives CDR1 SGDLS, CDR2 YYNGEE. The CDR3 nucleotides read TGTGCCAGCAGCGTAGGGCCAGGGGGGAAGGAGCCCCAGCATTTT. Amino acid sequence: CASSVGPGGKEPQHF.

The chain couples TRBV27 to TRBJ2-7; 11 positions match TRBD1. V shed 5 bases, J shed 5 bases, and the junction held 5 bases outside the gene matches. CDR1 MNHEY and CDR2 SMNVEV come from the germline V gene (reference sequence). The CDR3 totals 14 residues. CDR3 in amino acids: CASSPRDRGNEQYV. In nucleotides, the CDR3 is TGTGCCAGCAGTCCGCGGGACAGGGGGAACGAGCAGTACGTC.

The chain links TRBV30 to TRBJ1-1, with a possible D match to TRBD1 (6 bases). From germline, CDR1 is GTSNPN and CDR2 SVGIG (reference sequence). This CDR3 has 16 amino acids. Trimming pared 0 bases from V and 1 base from J, leaving 15 bases between. CDR3 in amino acids: CAWSVGVRGWNTEAFF. CDR3 nucleotides: TGTGCCTGGAGTGTAGGGGTCAGGGGATGGAACACTGAAGCTTTCTTT. Full variable domain (outside the CDR3, taken from reference TRBV30 and TRBJ1-1): SQTIHQWPATLVQPVGSPLSLECTVEGTSNPNLYWYRQAAGRGLQLLFYSVGIGQISSEVPQNLSASRPQDRQFILSSKKLLLSDSGFYLCAWSVGVRGWNTEAFFGQGTRLTVV.

The chain is built from TRBV29-1 and TRBJ1-2; no clear D gene. Per germline, CDR1 SQVTM and CDR2 ANQGSEA. Trimming left V 4 bases short and J 5 bases short, with 11 bases between. The CDR3 loop spans 12 amino acids. The CDR3 reads CSVGPGSYGYTF. The DNA for the CDR3 is TGCAGCGTTGGTCCGGGCTCGTATGGCTACACCTTC.

This clonotype has just one count. The chain has TRBV7-9 and TRBJ1-1; D is uncertain. Germline lookup yields CDR1 SEHNR and CDR2 FQNEAQ (reference sequence). Trimming left V 4 bases short and J 2 bases short, with 17 bases between. The CDR3 loop spans 16 amino acids. The CDR3 sequence: CASSYDPVQLNTEAFF. The CDR3, as DNA: TGTGCCAGCAGCTATGATCCTGTACAGTTAAACACTGAAGCTTTCTTT.

This sequence joins TRBV7-9 and TRBJ1-2, with D uncertain. The CDR3 loop spans 12 amino acids. Germline CDR1 SEHNR, CDR2 FQNEAQ (reference sequence). V was shortened by 5 bases and J by 6 bases, with 10 bases between the two germline ends. The CDR3 loop is CASSLGLHGYTF. In DNA form, the CDR3 reads TGTGCCAGCAGCCTTGGGTTGCATGGCTACACCTTC.

The chain links TRBV27 to TRBJ1-2; D is uncertain. Trimming shortened V by 2 bases and J by 3 bases, and 7 bases separated the two germline ends. This CDR3 contains 13 residues. Germline assignment: CDR1 MNHEY and CDR2 SMNVEV (reference sequence). The CDR3 DNA follows: TGTGCCAGCAGTTTAATCGGAGACTATGGCTACACCTTC. Translating gives CASSLIGDYGYTF.